One sample yielded the 6 T cell receptor beta chains listed below, sequenced in a study of graft-versus-host responses after intestinal transplantation. Profiling relied on immunoSEQ multiplex PCR, and the TCRdb table lists in-frame clones only, not all of them. The sample lists approximately 130,000 clones, around nine tenths occurring once. The antigens for these receptors are not known. The input for sequencing was unstimulated CD4+ T cells sorted from spleen or lymph node cells, taken before intestinal transplant. The receptors were sampled from a human donor who received an intestinal transplant.

Concerning this clone: An end of the junction does not agree with germline; a read error may underlie this. This CDR3 is CTSSLKGTSSYEQYF. For the CDR3, the DNA is TGCACCAGCAGCCTTAAAGGGACTAGCTCCTACGAGCAGTACTTC. This chain uses TRBV4-1 with TRBJ2-7; 8 bases line up with TRBD2. There are 15 residues in the CDR3. The germline V gene has CDR1 MGHRA and CDR2 YSYEKL.

The chain employs TRBV9 and TRBJ2-7; the match to TRBD2 covers 8 bases. After removal of 0 bases from V and 3 bases from J, the junction contained 5 bases not matched to a gene. The length of the CDR3 is 15 residues. The germline V gene has CDR1 SGDLS and CDR2 YYNGEE. The CDR3: CASSVESSGHYEQYF. The CDR3, as DNA: TGTGCCAGCAGCGTAGAGTCTAGCGGGCACTACGAGCAGTACTTC.

The V call is TRBV5-1, the J call TRBJ2-3; D uncertain. With 7 bases removed from V and 0 bases from J, the gap between germline ends came to 12 bases. CDR3 size: 14 residues. Per the germline V gene, CDR1 is SGHRS and CDR2 is YFSETQ. The CDR3 DNA reads as TGCGCCAGCGCCCCCGGTTCTAGCACAGATACGCAGTATTTT. This gives the protein CASAPGSSTDTQYF.

This clone is a singleton in its sample. This chain uses TRBV9 with TRBJ1-2, with 7 nucleotides matching TRBD1. Germline V gives CDR1 SGDLS, CDR2 YYNGEE. The CDR3 is 12 residues long. After removal of 1 base from V and 8 bases from J, the junction contained 2 bases not matched to a gene. The CDR3 DNA reads TGTGCCAGCAGCGTATACAGGGGCGGCTACACCTTC. It codes for CASSVYRGGYTF.

This clone was counted a few times. The V gene is TRBV19, the J gene TRBJ1-6; no definite D call. V lost 7 bases and J lost 8, with 18 bases in between. The V gene's germline CDR1 is LNHDA and CDR2 SQIVND (reference sequence). The CDR3 extends over 15 amino acids. The CDR3 region has the DNA TGTGCCAGTACCGATGGGCCGGAGAGTGATTCACCCCTCCACTTT. It is translated as CASTDGPESDSPLHF.

With regard to this clone: A junction end diverges from the germline sequence, so it may reflect a read error. At the DNA level, this CDR3 is encoded by other sequences in the same sample as well. The genes are TRBV10-2 and TRBJ2-2; possibly TRBD1 for D (6 bases). The germline gives CDR1 WSHSY, CDR2 SAAADI. This CDR3 is 13 amino acids long. This CDR3 reads CASRPDRTGELFF. The CDR3 DNA follows: TGCGCCAGCAGGCCCGACAGGACCGGGGAGCTGTTCTTT.